Listed below are T cell receptor beta chains from one sample, sequenced in a study of blood T cell repertoires in COVID-19. TCRdb keeps only in-frame clones here, not all; method: immunoSEQ multiplex PCR. Here the sample spans 260,000 or so clones, about 83% being singletons. Material: PBMCs or T cells enriched from blood (not recorded which). These receptors all stem from a woman aged 35 to 49 who had been exposed to COVID-19. Both conserved end residues are part of each CDR3. D genes are given only for firm matches. Clone size, where shown, is once, few, many, or a class for clones that have expanded.

v_call	d_call	j_call	clone_size	cdr3_nt	cdr3_aa
TRBV3-1/TRBV3-2	TRBD1	TRBJ1-2	NA	TGTGCCAGCAGCCCTTGGACAGGGGCCTTTTCTAACTATGGCTACACCTTC	CASSPWTGAFSNYGYTF
TRBV27	TRBD2	TRBJ2-7	few	TGTGCCAGCAGCCAAACCCCTCTCCGACTAGCGGGGGGTACCTACGAGCAGTACTTC	CASSQTPLRLAGGTYEQYF
TRBV7-2	TRBD1	TRBJ1-1	NA	TGTGCCAGCAGCTTAGCGGGACAGCTGAACACTGAAGCTTTCTTT	CASSLAGQLNTEAFF
TRBV19	TRBD1	TRBJ1-2	NA	TGTGCCCGCCTGGACTCGGTAGGGGGCGCAGGGCTGGGGGGCTACACCTTC	CARLDSVGGAGLGGYTF
TRBV5-5	NA	TRBJ2-5	NA	TGTGCCAGCAGAAGACAGGACCAAGAGACCCAGTACTTC	CASRRQDQETQYF
TRBV19	NA	TRBJ2-2	NA	TGTGCCAGTAGTTGGGTGGCGGCGAACACCGGGGAGCTGTTTTTT	CASSWVAANTGELFF
TRBV29-1	NA	TRBJ1-2	NA	TGCAGCGTTGATCAAGGACAGTTTTTTAAGGGCTATGGCTACACCTTC	CSVDQGQFFKGYGYTF
TRBV24-1	NA	TRBJ2-1	once	TGTGCCACCAGTGACCCCGTCGCCAGGGTGAATGAGCAGTTCTTC	CATSDPVARVNEQFF
TRBV2	TRBD1	TRBJ2-3	NA	TGTGCCAGCAGGACCGGGACAGGGGAGGTAACAGATACGCAGTATTTT	CASRTGTGEVTDTQYF
TRBV27	TRBD2	TRBJ2-7	NA	TGTGCCAGCAGTTCCAGCGGGAGCTCCTACGAGCAGTACTTC	CASSSSGSSYEQYF
TRBV5-1	NA	TRBJ1-1	NA	TGCGCCAGCAGACCCGGGGGGACTGAAGCTTTCTTT	CASRPGGTEAFF
TRBV30	NA	TRBJ1-5	few	TGTGCCTGGAGTGTTACCGGCACAGTAAATCAGCCCCAGCATTTT	CAWSVTGTVNQPQHF
TRBV28	NA	TRBJ1-5	once	TGTGCCAGCAGTTTTAGAACACAGAATCAGCCCCAGCATTTT	CASSFRTQNQPQHF
TRBV28	NA	TRBJ2-7	NA	TGTGCCAGCAAACGGGGACAGGGCTTTTCGACGTTCGGCCTGGGCGGGGGGCTCCACTACGAGCAGTACTTC	CASKRGQGFSTFGLGGGLHYEQYF
TRBV19	TRBD1	TRBJ1-2	NA	TGTGCCAGTAGTGCGACAGGGGAAGGCTATCTTTATGGCTACACCTTC	CASSATGEGYLYGYTF
TRBV6-2/TRBV6-3	TRBD2	TRBJ2-7	NA	TGTGCCAGCAGCCGACTAGCGGGGTACGAGCAGTACTTC	CASSRLAGYEQYF
TRBV15	TRBD1	TRBJ1-2	NA	TGTGCCACCAGCAGAGTTAGGGCAGGGGACAGGGGCTACACCTTC	CATSRVRAGDRGYTF
TRBV14	TRBD2	TRBJ2-7	NA	TGTGCCAGCAGCCCTCAGCGGGGAAACTCCTACGAGCAGTACTTC	CASSPQRGNSYEQYF
TRBV5-1	TRBD1	TRBJ1-3	once	TGCGCCAGCAACCCGACAGGGGCCGGAAACACCATATATTTT	CASNPTGAGNTIYF
TRBV27	NA	TRBJ2-3	NA	TGTGCCAGCAGTTTCTGGGACATGGGAACAGATACGCAGTATTTT	CASSFWDMGTDTQYF
TRBV7-2	NA	TRBJ1-2	NA	TGTGCCAGCAGCTTAGTGTGGGGGGAAGGCTATGGCTACACCTTC	CASSLVWGEGYGYTF
TRBV19	NA	TRBJ1-4	NA	TGTGCCAGTAGACTAAACTGGGGGCCTAATGAAAAACTGTTTTTT	CASRLNWGPNEKLFF